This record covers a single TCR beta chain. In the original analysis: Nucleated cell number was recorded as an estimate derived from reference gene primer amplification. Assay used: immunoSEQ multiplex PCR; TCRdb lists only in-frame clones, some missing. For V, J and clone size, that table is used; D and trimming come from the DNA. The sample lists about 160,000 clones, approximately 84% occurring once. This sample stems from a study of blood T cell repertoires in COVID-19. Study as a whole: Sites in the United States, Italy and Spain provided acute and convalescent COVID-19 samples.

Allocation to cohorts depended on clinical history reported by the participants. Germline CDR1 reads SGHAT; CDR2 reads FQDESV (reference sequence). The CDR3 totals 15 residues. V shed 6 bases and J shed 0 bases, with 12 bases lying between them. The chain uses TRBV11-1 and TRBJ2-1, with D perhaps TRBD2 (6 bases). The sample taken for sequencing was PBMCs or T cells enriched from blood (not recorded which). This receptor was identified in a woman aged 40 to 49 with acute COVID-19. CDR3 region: CASRIAETSYNEQFF. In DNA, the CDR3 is TGTGCCAGCAGGATAGCGGAGACCTCCTACAATGAGCAGTTCTTC.